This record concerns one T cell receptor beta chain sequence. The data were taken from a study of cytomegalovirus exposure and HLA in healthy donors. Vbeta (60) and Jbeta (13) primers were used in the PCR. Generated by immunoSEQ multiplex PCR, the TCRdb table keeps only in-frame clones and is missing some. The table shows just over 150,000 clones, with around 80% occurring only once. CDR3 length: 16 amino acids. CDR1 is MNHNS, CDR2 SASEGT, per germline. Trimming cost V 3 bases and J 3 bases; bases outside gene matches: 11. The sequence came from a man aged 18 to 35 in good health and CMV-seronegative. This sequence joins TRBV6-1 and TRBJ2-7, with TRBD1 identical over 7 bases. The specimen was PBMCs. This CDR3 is CASSDADRRNYYEQYF. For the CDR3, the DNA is TGTGCCAGCAGTGATGCGGACAGGAGAAACTACTACGAGCAGTACTTC.